This section outlines one T cell receptor (beta chain) sequence together with its context. This entry is derived from a study of blood T cell repertoires in COVID-19. As for the study in general: Samples came from the United States, Italy and Spain, spanning acute and convalescent COVID-19.

As processed by the authors: For nucleated cells, counts were estimated from reference gene primer amplification. Clones were sequenced by immunoSEQ multiplex PCR, and TCRdb holds only the in-frame ones, with some missing. D and trimming come from the DNA, and the V and J calls and clone size come from that table. The data hold hundreds of thousands of clones, with 70% to 90% observed a single time. The germline V and J ends were trimmed by 8 bases and 5 bases, with 15 bases remaining between them. The CDR3 length is 13 residues. The rearrangement links TRBV12-3 or TRBV12-4 to TRBJ1-1; D possibly corresponds to TRBD1 (6 bases). The receptor was derived from a young woman with acute COVID-19. The sample was PBMCs or T cells enriched from blood (not recorded which). The CDR3 nucleotides read TGTGCCAGCGGCGGGGGGGCGCGTACTGAAGCTTTCTTT. Translated, it gives CASGGGARTEAFF.